A single sample is the source of the 28 T cell receptor beta chains below, sequenced in a study of spatial heterogeneity in lung cancer. TCRdb passed the 5' RACE reads through MiXCR, listing each CDR3 protein once. Of about 38,000 distinct CDR3 sequences listed, around 5.2% are singletons. Time point indicated: sample taken at primary tumor resection. Unsorted whole RNA of tumor, nontumor lung or frozen PBMC was sequenced. Here the sequenced sample was PBMCs, taken at surgery. These receptors all stem from a female donor with early-stage non-small cell lung cancer.

This clonotype was observed at least ten times. The V call is TRBV7-9, the J call TRBJ1-4, with D uncertain. CDR1 and CDR2 from the germline V gene are SEHNR and FQNEAQ (reference sequence). The CDR3 is made up of 12 amino acids. The V and J ends lost 8 bases and 7 bases respectively, with 11 bases between them. The CDR3 spells CASGGDGEKLFF. In DNA form, the CDR3 reads TGTGCCAGCGGCGGGGATGGTGAAAAACTGTTTTTT.

This clonotype is medium-sized in the sample. This chain uses TRBV28 with TRBJ2-1; 7 positions agree with TRBD1. The CDR3 has 16 residues. The ends lost 4 bases at V and 6 bases at J; junction bases unmatched: 12. Germline V gene data show CDR1 as MDHEN and CDR2 as SYDVKM. The CDR3 DNA reads TGTGCCAGCAGTTCCTTGACAGGGCGCTCAGGCAATGAGCAGTTCTTC. Residues: CASSSLTGRSGNEQFF.

In its sample, this clonotype was seen many times. The chain uses TRBV12-3 or TRBV12-4 and TRBJ2-7, with 8 bases identical to TRBD1. There are 14 residues in the CDR3. Trimming at V came to 6 bases and at J to 6 bases, leaving 10 bases not matched to a gene. The CDR3 DNA follows: TGTGCCAGCAGCCGGACAGGGAGGAGCTCCGAGCAGTACTTC. Its translation: CASSRTGRSSEQYF.

This clonotype was seen only a few times. The chain carries TRBV20-1 and TRBJ2-1; D might be TRBD1 (5 bases). This CDR3 is 12 amino acids long. CDR1 and CDR2 (germline): DFQATT, SNEGSKA (reference sequence). Trimming stripped 5 bases from V and 8 bases from J, with 13 bases between. CDR3 amino acids: CSAVGLPDEQFF. For the CDR3, the DNA is TGCAGTGCTGTGGGGCTACCGGATGAGCAGTTCTTC.

At least ten counts were recorded for this clonotype. The gene calls are TRBV20-1 and TRBJ2-5; 15 bases align to TRBD2. Germline lookup yields CDR1 DFQATT and CDR2 SNEGSKA (reference sequence). V lost 6 bases, J lost 4 bases, and 6 bases stayed unmatched. This CDR3 is built from 15 residues. In nucleotides, the CDR3 is TGCAGTGCGGGACTAGCGGGGGGCCTGGGAGAGACCCAGTACTTC. Its translation is CSAGLAGGLGETQYF.

This clonotype has a handful of counts. This rearrangement joins TRBV30 to TRBJ2-1; D is ambiguous. V gave up 0 bases and J gave up 8 bases, with 5 bases separating them. The CDR3 totals 11 residues. Germline V CDR1 and CDR2: GTSNPN, SVGIG (reference sequence). The CDR3 region is CAWSVTYEQFF. Here the CDR3 DNA reads TGTGCCTGGAGTGTAACGTATGAGCAGTTCTTC. The whole variable domain, filled in from reference TRBV30 and TRBJ2-1, reads SQTIHQWPATLVQPVGSPLSLECTVEGTSNPNLYWYRQAAGRGLQLLFYSVGIGQISSEVPQNLSASRPQDRQFILSSKKLLLSDSGFYLCAWSVTYEQFFGPGTRLTVL.

The J gene is TRBJ2-1, the V gene TRBV7-8, with 13 bases aligning to TRBD2. The trim removed 5 bases at V and 11 bases at J, leaving 12 bases unmatched. The CDR3 length is 16 residues. Germline-derived CDR1 and CDR2 are SGHVS and FQNEAQ. CDR3 protein: CASSKGTSGDHQKQFF. The CDR3 DNA follows: TGTGCCAGCAGCAAAGGGACTAGCGGGGACCATCAGAAGCAGTTCTTC.

This clonotype was recorded many times. The chain has TRBV28 and TRBJ1-2, with no clear D. The V gene lost 3 bases and the J gene lost 4 bases, with 6 bases spanning the gap. Looked up from germline, CDR1 is MDHEN and CDR2 is SYDVKM. The CDR3 spans 12 residues. The CDR3 sequence is CASSLNLYGYTF. The CDR3 nucleotides read TGTGCCAGCAGTTTGAACCTCTATGGCTACACCTTC.

This clonotype was found many times. The chain is built from TRBV11-2 and TRBJ2-3, with 8 bases aligning to TRBD2. V lost 8 bases, J lost 5 bases, and 9 bases stayed unmatched. Germline values: CDR1 SGHAT, CDR2 FQNNGV. The CDR3 runs 14 residues. The CDR3: CASSRGGVKDTQYF. CDR3 bases: TGTGCCAGCTCCCGGGGGGGGGTGAAAGATACGCAGTATTTT.

This clonotype has ten or more counts. The chain employs TRBV20-1 and TRBJ1-2; D is unresolved. This CDR3 contains 11 residues. Trimming took off 8 bases at V and 6 bases at J, with 13 bases between the two ends. Germline assignment: CDR1 DFQATT and CDR2 SNEGSKA (reference sequence). CDR3 residues: CSIVGVDGYTF. In DNA, the CDR3 is TGCAGTATTGTGGGTGTCGATGGCTACACCTTC.

The V and J genes are TRBV19 and TRBJ1-5; the D gene is possibly TRBD1 (5 bases). CDR1 is LNHDA and CDR2 is SQIVND in the germline V gene (reference sequence). V lost 7 bases and J 0 bases, leaving 16 bases between the germline ends. The CDR3 is made up of 16 amino acids. CDR3 protein: CASNEWDLYSNQPQHF. Written as DNA, the CDR3 is TGTGCCAGTAACGAGTGGGACCTTTATAGCAATCAGCCCCAGCATTTT.

This clonotype has a handful of counts. V and J are TRBV6-2 or TRBV6-3 and TRBJ2-1; D perhaps matches TRBD2 (7 bases). The V and J ends lost 7 bases and 2 bases respectively, with 18 bases between them. Germline lookup yields CDR1 MNHEY and CDR2 SVGEGT. The CDR3 runs to 16 residues. Here the CDR3 reads CASNPWAGATYNEQFF. CDR3 sequence (DNA): TGTGCCAGCAACCCCTGGGCGGGGGCTACCTACAATGAGCAGTTCTTC.

This chain connects TRBV7-2 to TRBJ1-2; D is uncertain. In germline, CDR1 is SGHTA, CDR2 FQGNSA. Trimming took off 1 base at V and 2 bases at J, with 11 bases between the two ends. The CDR3 runs 15 residues. CDR3 residues: CASSLGGFGNYGYTF. As DNA, the CDR3 is TGTGCCAGCAGCTTAGGAGGCTTCGGGAACTATGGCTACACCTTC.

This clonotype was observed at least ten times. The chain links TRBV7-8 to TRBJ2-1; tentatively, D is TRBD2 (5 bases). The CDR3 sequence is 12 residues long. Germline CDR1 SGHVS, CDR2 FQNEAQ. V was cut by 3 bases and J by 8 bases, with 8 bases left in between. CDR3 amino acids: CASSLGRDEQFF. The CDR3, as DNA: TGTGCCAGCAGCTTGGGGAGAGATGAGCAGTTCTTC.

V and J are TRBV12-3 or TRBV12-4 and TRBJ1-3; 7 nucleotides agree with TRBD1. CDR3 length equals 16 residues. J gave up 4 bases and V 4 bases, and 10 bases lay outside the gene matches. The CDR3 is CASSSGQDPAGNTIYF. In DNA form, the CDR3 reads TGTGCCAGCAGTTCTGGACAGGACCCCGCAGGAAACACCATATATTTT.

This clonotype was found many times. The V gene is TRBV15, the J gene TRBJ2-5, with 11 bases identical to TRBD2. Germline assignment: CDR1 LNHNV and CDR2 YYDKDF (reference sequence). V lost 5 bases to trimming and J lost 4 bases; unmatched junction nucleotides: 3. The CDR3 contains 14 residues. CDR3 amino acids: CATSPLAGGETQYF. In DNA form, the CDR3 reads TGTGCCACCAGCCCGCTAGCGGGGGGAGAGACCCAGTACTTC.

This clonotype has a count of ten or more. CDR3: CASSFYRGLKNGYTF. CDR3 sequence (DNA): TGTGCCAGCAGCTTTTATCGAGGGTTGAAGAATGGCTACACCTTC. The genes are TRBV5-6 and TRBJ1-2; D remains ambiguous. Germline loops: CDR1 SGHDT, CDR2 YYEEEE. The CDR3 spans 15 residues. V was shortened by 2 bases and J by 6 bases, with 17 bases between the two germline ends.

Ten or more counts support this clonotype. CDR3 coding DNA: TGTGCCAGCAGCTTACCCCGGGCCCGCTCTGGGGCCAACGTCCTGACTTTC. This codes for CASSLPRARSGANVLTF. The V call is TRBV7-8, the J call TRBJ2-6; the D is unclear. Per germline, CDR1 SGHVS and CDR2 FQNEAQ. V lost 2 bases to trimming and J lost 0 bases, with 11 bases between them. The CDR3 is 17 residues long.

This clonotype was seen at least ten times. V usage is TRBV3-1 and J usage is TRBJ2-7; D is unclear. CDR1 and CDR2 from the germline V gene are LGHDT and YNNKEL (reference sequence). The CDR3 runs to 14 residues. V was trimmed by 2 bases and J by 8 bases, leaving 16 bases between them. The chain's CDR3 is CASSQLTLNGQQYF. CDR3 coding DNA: TGTGCCAGCAGCCAACTCACATTGAACGGGCAGCAGTACTTC.

This clonotype was seen only a few times. The V call is TRBV6-6, the J call TRBJ2-5, with 12 positions matching TRBD2. Germline lookup yields CDR1 MNHNY and CDR2 SVGAGI (reference sequence). Germline trimming cut 6 bases from V and 4 bases from J; bases unmatched to any gene: 3. The CDR3 sequence is 14 residues long. CDR3 sequence reads: CASSRGLAGETQYF. The CDR3 region has the DNA TGTGCCAGCAGCAGGGGACTAGCGGGAGAGACCCAGTACTTC.

This clonotype appeared many times. This sequence joins TRBV27 and TRBJ1-4, with D maybe TRBD1 (5 bases). Trimming left V 3 bases short and J 8 bases short, with 10 bases between. Germline CDR1 reads MNHEY; CDR2 reads SMNVEV (reference sequence). CDR3 length equals 13 residues. The CDR3 region is CASSFEGREKLFF. In DNA form, the CDR3 reads TGTGCCAGCAGTTTTGAGGGGCGGGAAAAACTGTTTTTT.

At least ten counts were recorded for this clonotype. This chain connects TRBV6-5 to TRBJ2-7; the D gene is possibly TRBD2 (6 bases). Trimming shortened V by 5 bases and J by 4 bases, and 9 bases separated the two germline ends. Germline CDR1 MNHEY, CDR2 SVGAGI. The CDR3 covers 12 residues. The CDR3 sequence: CASSPRGYEQYF. In DNA form, the CDR3 reads TGTGCCAGCAGTCCACGGGGGTACGAGCAGTACTTC.

The rearrangement joins TRBV7-2 to TRBJ1-5; D is ambiguous. CDR1 and CDR2 from the germline V gene are SGHTA and FQGNSA. CDR3 length: 15 residues. Between the trimmed V and J ends, which lost 1 base and 7 bases, there was a span of 14 bases. The CDR3 protein is CASSLVLQPLQPQHF. The CDR3 DNA reads TGTGCCAGCAGCTTAGTGTTACAGCCGCTCCAGCCCCAGCATTTT.

The table lists this clonotype with many counts. The chain couples TRBV3-1 to TRBJ2-7; TRBD1 matches 7 bases. CDR3 length: 13 residues. With V trimmed by 2 bases and J by 10 bases, 8 bases remained unmatched. From germline, CDR1 is LGHDT and CDR2 YNNKEL (reference sequence). DNA for the CDR3: TGTGCCAGCAGCCAAAGACAGGGAGCGTCCCAGTACTTC. It yields the protein CASSQRQGASQYF.

This clonotype was found many times. The chain uses TRBV12-3 or TRBV12-4 and TRBJ2-7; 7 bases agree with TRBD2. This CDR3 is 13 amino acids long. Germline trimming cut 8 bases from V and 5 bases from J; bases unmatched to any gene: 9. The CDR3 loop is CASGRGFENEQYF. For the CDR3, the DNA is TGTGCCAGCGGGAGGGGATTCGAAAACGAGCAGTACTTC.

This clonotype was seen many times. The chain joins TRBV11-3 to TRBJ2-7; D may correspond to TRBD1 or TRBD2 (5 bases each). Between the trimmed V and J ends, which lost 4 bases and 6 bases, there was a span of 13 bases. The length of the CDR3 is 13 residues. The germline V gene encodes CDR1 SGHNT and CDR2 YENEEA. CDR3 nucleotides: TGTGCCAGCAGCTCAATGACAGAGGGCGAGCAGTACTTC. This gives the protein CASSSMTEGEQYF.

The gene calls are TRBV7-9 and TRBJ2-2, with a possible D match to TRBD1 (7 bases). The V end lost 7 bases, the J end lost 4 bases, and 10 bases lay between the germline ends. Germline loops: CDR1 SEHNR, CDR2 FQNEAQ (reference sequence). The CDR3 runs 13 residues. CDR3 nucleotide sequence: TGTGCCAGCACAGGGGGAGGCACCGGGGAGCTGTTTTTT. It yields the protein CASTGGGTGELFF.

This clonotype came up many times. This chain links TRBV5-1 with TRBJ2-3, with 7 bases identical to TRBD1. Germline loops: CDR1 SGHRS, CDR2 YFSETQ. The CDR3 runs 14 residues. The V segment lost 7 bases and the J segment 1 base; nucleotides outside the gene matches: 6. Here the CDR3 reads CASEGGAGTDTQYF. CDR3 bases: TGCGCCAGCGAAGGGGGCGCTGGCACAGATACGCAGTATTTT.